This T cell receptor (beta chain) was profiled in a study of T-cell reconstitution after alpha-beta-depleted transplantation in children. Study-wide findings and caveats: Recipient T cells and thymic progenitors that survived gave rise to the high TCRbeta diversity observed at day 60 in some patients. One year post-transplant, T-cell counts and diversity were largely derived from T cells produced anew. Several hundred expanded graft clones reportedly supplied alpha-beta T cells about two months after transplant.

The CDR3 totals 13 residues. Between the trimmed V and J ends, which lost 5 bases and 4 bases, there was a span of 13 bases. Germline V gives CDR1 DFQATT, CDR2 SNEGSKA (reference sequence). Preparation of the TCRbeta library used unique molecular identifiers. Via MiXCR, TCRdb re-called the PCR reads, giving one row per CDR3 protein. The sample lists about 290,000 distinct CDR3 sequences, nearly 8% occurring once. This clonotype was observed a few times. As yet, its antigen is unknown. Sequenced material: peripheral blood, taken 360 days after TCRalphabeta/CD19-depleted stem cell transplant. This chain uses TRBV20-1 with TRBJ2-3, with D perhaps given as TRBD1 or TRBD2 (5 bases each). The TCR comes from a female patient aged 2-10 years who had a stem cell transplant for Fanconi anemia, so the T cells may come from the graft donor. The CDR3 DNA sequence: TGCAGTGCTTCTGCAGGGACCCCAGATACGCAGTATTTT. Encoded protein: CSASAGTPDTQYF.